This T cell receptor (beta chain) is from a study of PD-1 blockade in classical Hodgkin lymphoma. V shed 1 base and J shed 5 bases, with 7 bases lying between them. CDR3 length equals 13 residues. Germline V gene lookup returns CDR1 SGDLS and CDR2 YYNGEE. Noted time point: cycle 4 day 1 (C4D1), after five to seven weeks of nivolumab. Every patient experienced relapse after autologous stem cell transplantation, and brentuximab vedotin exposure varied. When best responses were assessed, they were complete response, partial response or progressive disease. A remark on this clone: What it binds is not known.

The assay was immunoSEQ multiplex PCR, and TCRdb's table has in-frame clones only and misses some. The sample consists of tens of thousands of clones, roughly 80% of them appearing once. General study points: Lower baseline TCR diversity was reported for newly diagnosed patients than for healthy donors.

The genes are TRBV9 and TRBJ2-1; the D gene is possibly TRBD2 (5 bases). The material was peripheral blood mononuclear cells (PBMCs), obtained before the fourth cycle of nivolumab. The TCR originated in a human donor with classical Hodgkin lymphoma. The CDR3 DNA reads as TGTGCCAGCAGCGTACGGCGGGACAATGAGCAGTTCTTC. This encodes CASSVRRDNEQFF.